The following is a T cell receptor beta chain sequence with its context. Its antigen remains unknown. The sample is drawn from a study of identical twins. Study-wide results and caveats: Model-predicted out-of-frame TCR alpha sharing fell below observed values in monozygotic twins. Sequences that were beta out-of-frame showed weaker excess twin sharing. Within twin pairs, the out-of-frame alpha sequences they shared showed excess low generation probability.

TCRdb fed the 5' RACE reads into MiXCR, producing one record per CDR3 protein. The sample has hundreds of thousands of distinct CDR3 sequences; about 12% are singletons. This sample was shared with a second study, whose subject was yellow fever vaccine responses in identical twins. That report adds: Reportedly, twins showed a vaccine T cell response that looked partly convergent and partly personalized.

The clonotype was recovered from a woman under 30 in good health. The sample consisted of PBMCs.

The CDR3 DNA reads as TGTGCCAGCAGTTTGAGACTAGTGGGCGATACGCAGTATTTT. This sequence encodes CASSLRLVGDTQYF. The chain is built from TRBV6-2 or TRBV6-3 and TRBJ2-3; tentatively, D is TRBD2 (6 bases). Germline V gives CDR1 MNHEY, CDR2 SVGEGT. V dropped 4 bases and J dropped 6 bases, with 14 bases sitting between them. This CDR3 is built from 14 residues.